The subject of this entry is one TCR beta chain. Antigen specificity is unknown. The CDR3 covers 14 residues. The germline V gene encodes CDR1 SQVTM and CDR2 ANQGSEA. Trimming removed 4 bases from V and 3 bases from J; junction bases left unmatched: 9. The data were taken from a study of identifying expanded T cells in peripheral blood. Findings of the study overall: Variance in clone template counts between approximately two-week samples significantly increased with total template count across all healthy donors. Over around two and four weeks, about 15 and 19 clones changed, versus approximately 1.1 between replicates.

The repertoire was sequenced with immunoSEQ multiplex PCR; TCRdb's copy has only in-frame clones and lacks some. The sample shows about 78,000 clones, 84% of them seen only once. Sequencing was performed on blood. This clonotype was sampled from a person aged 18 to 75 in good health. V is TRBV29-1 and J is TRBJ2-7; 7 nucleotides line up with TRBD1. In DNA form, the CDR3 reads TGCAGCGTTGCCCCCCGGACAGGTATCTACGAGCAGTACTTC. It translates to CSVAPRTGIYEQYF.